The clone carrying this TCR beta chain has more than one count but fewer than ten. Its antigen is not identified. These data originate in a study of T-cell memory formation after mild COVID-19. Whole-study findings and limits: Whereas later expanders leaned CD4+, clones contracting day 15 to 85 showed a balanced CD4/CD8 makeup. What remained unconfirmed was the SARS-CoV-2 specificity of second-wave clones peaking on day 37. CD4+ contracting clones were found mainly in CM and EM, and CD8+ ones in EMRA.

UMIs and sample barcodes were carried by the TCR alpha and TCR beta cDNA libraries that 5'RACE produced using constant-segment primers. TCRdb itself ran the 5' RACE reads through MiXCR, one entry per CDR3 protein. Altogether 85,000 to 130,000 distinct CDR3 sequences are present, around 10% being singletons, with the ten largest covering about 40%. The CDR3 covers 15 residues. Trimming shortened V by 2 bases and J by 1 base, and 11 bases separated the two germline ends. Germline V lookup: CDR1 DFQATT, CDR2 SNEGSKA (reference sequence). The sample consisted of PBMCs or a T cell subset sorted from them (not recorded which). The sequence came from a man between 18 and 29 years old who had mild COVID-19 (a few samples of this study predate the infection). Cell type and time point are not known. This chain uses TRBV20-1 with TRBJ2-2; D may correspond to TRBD1 or TRBD2 (5 bases each). Written as DNA, the CDR3 is TGCAGTGCTAGACCAAGGGACGGGAACACCGGGGAGCTGTTTTTT. Translated: CSARPRDGNTGELFF.